Listed below are T cell receptor beta chains from one sample, sequenced in a study of beta chain features in type 1 diabetes. Sequenced by immunoSEQ multiplex PCR; TCRdb stores in-frame clones only, minus some. The sample lists more than 300,000 clones; over 7% were seen once. The specimen was central memory CD4+ T cells from blood. The receptors shown here come from a man younger than 40 with type 1 diabetes. Each CDR3 is given with its conserved first and last residue. A D gene is named only where the DNA matches it firmly. Clone size is stated in some rows and not others, as once, few, many or a class when expanded.

TRBV10-2	TRBJ2-5	TRBD1	NA	17	CASSGPFDRGSQETQYF	TGCGCCAGCAGTGGACCCTTTGACAGGGGTTCCCAAGAGACCCAGTACTTC
TRBV7-2	TRBJ2-6	TRBD1	NA	17	CASRVQGAASGANVLTF	TGTGCCAGCAGGGTACAGGGGGCAGCCTCTGGGGCCAACGTCCTGACTTTC
TRBV6-6	TRBJ1-1	TRBD1	NA	12	CASRNKQGMTFF	TGTGCCAGCAGGAACAAACAGGGGATGACTTTCTTT
TRBV18	TRBJ2-2	NA	many	16	CASSPLDSANTGELFF	TGTGCCAGCTCACCTCTGGACAGCGCGAACACCGGGGAGCTGTTTTTT
TRBV5-6	TRBJ2-7	NA	NA	13	CASSPSPASEQYF	TGTGCCAGCAGCCCGTCTCCAGCGTCCGAGCAGTACTTC
TRBV7-8	TRBJ2-5	NA	few	14	CASSLTVSVETQYF	TGTGCCAGCAGCTTAACTGTGTCGGTGGAGACCCAGTACTTC
TRBV7-2	TRBJ2-1	NA	NA	16	CASSQPPGTPGNEQFF	TGTGCCAGCAGCCAGCCTCCCGGGACTCCGGGCAATGAGCAGTTCTTC
TRBV15	TRBJ2-4	NA	many	14	CATSDATGLNIQYF	TGTGCCACCAGCGACGCGACAGGTTTGAACATTCAGTACTTC
TRBV4-1	TRBJ2-5	NA	NA	15	CASSPAGTLQETQYF	TGCGCCAGCAGCCCCGCGGGCACGCTCCAAGAGACCCAGTACTTC
TRBV19	TRBJ2-1	TRBD1	many	15	CASSTGQGSYNEQFF	TGTGCCAGTAGTACCGGACAGGGCTCCTACAATGAGCAGTTCTTC
TRBV18	TRBJ2-5	TRBD1	few	14	CASADRGYQETQYF	TGTGCCAGCGCGGACAGGGGGTACCAAGAGACCCAGTACTTC
TRBV25-1	TRBJ2-3	NA	many	13	CASSRPGEDTQYF	TGTGCCAGCTCACGCCCAGGGGAAGATACGCAGTATTTT
TRBV7-2	TRBJ1-4	TRBD1	few	15	CASSSGTGPSEKLFF	TGTGCCAGCAGCTCGGGGACAGGGCCCAGTGAAAAACTGTTTTTT
TRBV4-3	TRBJ1-1	NA	few	13	CASSQAAGGKAFF	TGCGCCAGCAGCCAAGCAGCAGGTGGGAAAGCTTTCTTT
TRBV7-2	TRBJ2-3	NA	few	13	CASSWTLTDTQYF	TGTGCCAGCAGCTGGACCCTCACAGATACGCAGTATTTT
TRBV15	TRBJ1-5	NA	few	16	CATSSWSGTGNQPQHF	TGTGCCACCAGCAGCTGGTCTGGCACAGGCAATCAGCCCCAGCATTTT
TRBV30	TRBJ1-3	TRBD1	few	15	CAWSDDRGTGNTIYF	TGTGCCTGGAGTGATGACAGGGGAACTGGAAACACCATATATTTT
TRBV7-2	TRBJ2-5	NA	few	11	CASSFQETQYF	TGTGCCAGCAGCTTTCAAGAGACCCAGTACTTC
TRBV18	TRBJ1-6	TRBD1	NA	16	CASSPTGTGNNSPLHF	TGTGCCAGCTCTCCCACCGGGACAGGGAATAATTCACCCCTCCACTTT
TRBV7-2	TRBJ1-4	TRBD1	few	15	CASSPSRTGAEKLFF	TGTGCCAGCAGTCCCTCGCGGACAGGTGCTGAAAAACTGTTTTTT
TRBV2	TRBJ2-3	NA	few	12	CASSEGQRAQYF	TGTGCCAGCAGTGAAGGGCAGAGGGCGCAGTATTTT
TRBV7-9	TRBJ2-7	TRBD2	NA	15	CASSLDLAGPYEQYF	TGTGCCAGCAGCTTAGATCTAGCGGGCCCTTACGAGCAGTACTTC
TRBV14	TRBJ1-2	TRBD1	NA	17	CASSPSRGTGTNYGYTF	TGTGCCAGCAGCCCTTCAAGAGGGACAGGGACAAACTATGGCTACACCTTC
TRBV7-2	TRBJ1-6	TRBD1	few	14	CASTLTGINSPLHF	TGTGCCAGCACCCTGACAGGGATTAATTCACCCCTCCACTTT
TRBV18	TRBJ1-1	NA	NA	13	CASSLDRTSGAFF	TGTGCCAGCTCACTTGACAGGACGTCGGGAGCTTTCTTT
TRBV11-2	TRBJ2-2	NA	few	16	CASIPWGMYGTGELFF	TGTGCCAGCATTCCGTGGGGGATGTACGGCACCGGGGAGCTGTTTTTT
TRBV11-3	TRBJ1-1	TRBD1	NA	16	CASSYGIQGADAEAFF	TGTGCCAGCAGCTACGGAATACAGGGGGCAGACGCTGAAGCTTTCTTT
TRBV29-1	TRBJ1-2	NA	NA	14	CSALLQTGNYGYTF	TGCAGCGCACTGCTGCAGACGGGGAACTATGGCTACACCTTC
TRBV28	TRBJ1-2	NA	few	15	CASINSGAVHYGYTF	TGTGCCAGCATCAACTCAGGGGCGGTCCACTATGGCTACACCTTC
TRBV30	TRBJ2-7	NA	few	12	CAWSRFAGTLNF	TGTGCCTGGAGTAGGTTCGCTGGGACACTAAACTTC
TRBV2	TRBJ1-4	NA	many	15	CASRVQGGVSEKLFF	TGTGCCAGCAGGGTACAGGGAGGAGTGAGTGAAAAACTGTTTTTT
TRBV10-3	TRBJ2-5	NA	NA	12	CAISEQGETQYF	TGTGCCATCAGTGAGCAGGGGGAGACCCAGTACTTC
TRBV10-3	TRBJ1-3	NA	few	15	CAISDGVYSGNTIYF	TGTGCCATCAGTGATGGGGTCTACTCTGGAAACACCATATATTTT
TRBV6-5	TRBJ1-1	NA	NA	15	CASSRLQGSNTEAFF	TGTGCCAGCAGCCGACTCCAGGGCTCGAACACTGAAGCTTTCTTT
TRBV27	TRBJ1-1	NA	few	15	CASSLTGNYRLGAFF	TGTGCCAGCAGTTTAACAGGAAATTATAGACTTGGGGCTTTCTTT
TRBV5-6	TRBJ2-1	NA	NA	15	CASSKTLTLYNEQFF	TGTGCCAGCAGCAAGACCCTAACCCTTTACAATGAGCAGTTCTTC
TRBV7-2	TRBJ1-1	NA	few	14	CASSFLGGNTEAFF	TGTGCCAGCAGCTTCCTAGGAGGGAACACTGAAGCTTTCTTT
TRBV30	TRBJ1-5	NA	NA	13	CAWSVKGNQPQHF	TGTGCCTGGAGTGTAAAGGGCAATCAGCCCCAGCATTTT
TRBV7-2	TRBJ2-7	NA	NA	12	CASSPASAEQYF	TGTGCCAGCAGCCCTGCTAGTGCCGAGCAGTACTTC
TRBV5-6	TRBJ1-2	NA	NA	14	CASSLGGFHYGYTF	TGTGCCAGCAGCTTGGGAGGGTTCCACTATGGCTACACCTTC
TRBV30	TRBJ2-1	NA	NA	13	CAWSSQTSNEQFF	TGTGCCTGGAGTAGTCAGACTAGTAATGAGCAGTTCTTC
TRBV9	TRBJ2-1	NA	NA	14	CASTRWGSYNEQFF	TGTGCCAGCACCAGGTGGGGCTCCTACAATGAGCAGTTCTTC
TRBV28	TRBJ1-4	NA	many	15	CASSPLTVDDEKLFF	TGTGCCAGCAGTCCATTGACAGTCGACGATGAAAAACTGTTTTTT
TRBV29-1	TRBJ1-5	NA	few	14	CSVAKGNSNQPQHF	TGCAGCGTTGCTAAAGGGAATAGCAATCAGCCCCAGCATTTT
TRBV27	TRBJ1-5	TRBD1	NA	16	CASSLGTGRGNQPQHF	TGTGCCAGCAGTTTAGGGACAGGTCGTGGCAATCAGCCCCAGCATTTT
TRBV6-6	TRBJ2-1	NA	NA	15	CASSWPVDEYNEQFF	TGTGCCAGCAGTTGGCCTGTGGATGAGTACAATGAGCAGTTCTTC
TRBV2	TRBJ1-1	TRBD1	few	15	CASSAHRGPNTEAFF	TGTGCCAGCAGTGCCCACAGGGGGCCGAACACTGAAGCTTTCTTT
TRBV7-2	TRBJ2-1	NA	NA	12	CASSPYDREQFF	TGTGCCAGCAGCCCTTATGACAGGGAGCAGTTCTTC
TRBV14	TRBJ1-1	NA	NA	13	CASSAQGGTEAFF	TGTGCCAGCAGCGCACAGGGCGGAACTGAAGCTTTCTTT
TRBV28	TRBJ1-3	NA	few	18	CASRRGDRIPNSGNTIYF	TGTGCCAGCAGGCGGGGTGACCGAATTCCTAACTCTGGAAACACCATATATTTT
TRBV7-9	TRBJ1-2	NA	NA	12	CASSLGDRSYTF	TGTGCCAGCAGCTTAGGAGACCGGAGCTACACCTTC
TRBV11-2	TRBJ1-6	NA	NA	9	CARKTPLHF	TGTGCCAGAAAAACCCCCCTCCACTTT
TRBV28	TRBJ1-1	NA	few	13	CASSSTGNTEAFF	TGTGCCAGCAGTTCCACAGGGAACACTGAAGCTTTCTTT
TRBV7-9	TRBJ2-3	TRBD2	NA	17	CASSLRGGGPVGDTQYF	TGTGCCAGCAGCTTACGAGGCGGGGGTCCCGTTGGGGATACGCAGTATTTT
TRBV29-1	TRBJ2-3	NA	NA	15	CSVGEGGAGADTQYF	TGCAGCGTTGGTGAGGGGGGGGCTGGCGCAGATACGCAGTATTTT
TRBV13	TRBJ2-1	NA	NA	17	CASSATGPTRVYGEQFF	TGTGCCAGCAGCGCCACCGGGCCGACTAGAGTATACGGTGAGCAGTTCTTC
TRBV7-9	TRBJ1-1	NA	few	12	CASSPARGPAFF	TGTGCCAGCAGCCCAGCCCGCGGTCCTGCTTTCTTT
TRBV10-2	TRBJ1-4	NA	NA	14	CASSDGQGGEKLFF	TGCGCCAGCAGTGACGGTCAGGGAGGTGAAAAACTGTTTTTT
TRBV7-8	TRBJ1-1	NA	few	14	CASSFGQLNTEAFF	TGTGCCAGCAGCTTTGGACAGTTGAACACTGAAGCTTTCTTT
TRBV6-5	TRBJ1-5	TRBD1	few	15	CASRARGTGAQPQHF	TGTGCCAGCAGGGCCCGTGGGACAGGGGCTCAGCCCCAGCATTTT